These 9 T cell receptor beta chains share one sample of origin, sequenced in a study of response to subunit inactivated influenza vaccine. TCRdb used MiXCR to reprocess the RT-PCR reads, holding one entry per CDR3 protein. The table has about 700,000 distinct CDR3 sequences, around 13% seen once. The sample was PBMCs from blood, taken around 15 days before vaccination. Receptors originate from a man aged 45 to 65 who received an inactivated influenza vaccine.

The V and J genes are TRBV11-3 and TRBJ2-1; 9 nucleotides agree with TRBD1. Unmatched junction bases numbered 10, after V lost 5 bases and J lost 5 bases. CDR1 is SGHNT and CDR2 is YENEEA in the germline V gene. The CDR3 loop spans 16 amino acids. The CDR3 reads CASSPGTGQANNEQFF. DNA of the CDR3: TGTGCCAGCAGCCCAGGGACAGGGCAGGCAAACAATGAGCAGTTCTTC.

This clonotype was seen a handful of times. This sequence joins TRBV6-1 and TRBJ1-1; 10 nucleotides line up with TRBD1. The CDR3 is 14 residues long. Germline assignment: CDR1 MNHNS and CDR2 SASEGT. The V gene end was trimmed by 5 bases and the J gene end by 6 bases; junction bases not matched to a gene: 6. The CDR3 spells CASSPRDRGAEAFF. CDR3 DNA: TGTGCCAGCAGTCCGAGGGACAGGGGAGCTGAAGCTTTCTTT.

This clonotype was seen more than once but under ten times. V gene TRBV2 combines with J gene TRBJ1-1, with TRBD1 matching 12 bases. This CDR3 contains 13 residues. Unmatched junction bases numbered 4, after V lost 9 bases and J lost 5 bases. CDR1 and CDR2 from the germline V gene are SNHLY and FYNNEI. The CDR3 DNA reads TGTGCCAGTGGGGGACAGGGGGCTACTGAAGCTTTCTTT. The encoded protein is CASGGQGATEAFF. The variable domain in full, with the rest retrieved from reference TRBV2 and TRBJ1-1, is EPEVTQTPSHQVTQMGQEVILRCVPISNHLYFYWYRQILGQKVEFLVSFYNNEISEKSEIFDDQFSVERPDGSNFTLKIRSTKLEDSAMYFCASGGQGATEAFFGQGTRLTVV.

This clonotype has a count of ten or more. An end of the junction does not agree with germline; a read error may underlie this. CDR3: CAPRGENEQFF. CDR3 nucleotides: TGTGCCCCCAGGGGAGAGAATGAGCAGTTCTTC. The chain carries TRBV15 and TRBJ2-1, with D tentatively TRBD1 (6 bases). CDR3 length: 11 amino acids. Looked up from germline, CDR1 is LNHNV and CDR2 is YYDKDF (reference sequence).

This clonotype was detected only a few times. J is TRBJ2-2 and V is TRBV20-1; unclear D gene. This CDR3 contains 13 residues. V dropped 3 bases and J dropped 6 bases, with 11 bases sitting between them. Germline CDR1 reads DFQATT; CDR2 reads SNEGSKA (reference sequence). The CDR3 spells CSASLNEAGELFF. CDR3 coding DNA: TGCAGTGCTAGTCTCAACGAGGCCGGGGAGCTGTTTTTT.

This clonotype showed up many times. This sequence joins TRBV5-1 and TRBJ2-7, with TRBD2 identical over 7 bases. This CDR3 is built from 13 residues. Per the germline V gene, CDR1 is SGHRS and CDR2 is YFSETQ. Losses at the gene ends were 1 base for V and 4 bases for J; bases not matched to a gene: 2. CDR3 protein: CASSLRGSYEQYF. The CDR3 bases are TGCGCCAGCAGCTTGCGCGGGAGTTACGAGCAGTACTTC.

The chain links TRBV27 to TRBJ2-2; a weak D match, TRBD1 (6 bases). Trimming pared 7 bases from V and 0 bases from J, leaving 12 bases between. CDR1 is MNHEY, CDR2 SMNVEV, per germline (reference sequence). The CDR3 has 15 amino acids. The CDR3 protein is CASKKDRTNTGELFF. In DNA, the CDR3 is TGTGCCAGCAAAAAAGACAGGACGAACACCGGGGAGCTGTTTTTT.

The chain has TRBV7-2 and TRBJ2-2; TRBD2 aligns across 9 bases. Unmatched junction bases numbered 4, after V lost 5 bases and J lost 6 bases. The CDR3 length is 14 residues. CDR1 and CDR2 from the germline V gene are SGHTA and FQGNSA. Here the CDR3 DNA reads TGTGCCAGCAGCCCACTAGCGGGCCCCGGGGAGCTGTTTTTT. Protein sequence: CASSPLAGPGELFF. The variable domain in full, completed from reference TRBV7-2 and TRBJ2-2, reads GAGVSQSPSNKVTEKGKDVELRCDPISGHTALYWYRQSLGQGLEFLIYFQGNSAPDKSGLPSDRFSAERTGGSVSTLTIQRTQQEDSAVYLCASSPLAGPGELFFGEGSRLTVL.

The sample holds a few counts of this clonotype. This chain links TRBV5-1 with TRBJ1-3; 8 positions match TRBD1. Germline lookup yields CDR1 SGHRS and CDR2 YFSETQ. V gave up 0 bases and J gave up 4 bases; unmatched junction bases: 6. This CDR3 is built from 16 residues. The CDR3 DNA is TGCGCCAGCAGCTTGGACGGACAGGGCCCCGGAAACACCATATATTTT. This encodes CASSLDGQGPGNTIYF.